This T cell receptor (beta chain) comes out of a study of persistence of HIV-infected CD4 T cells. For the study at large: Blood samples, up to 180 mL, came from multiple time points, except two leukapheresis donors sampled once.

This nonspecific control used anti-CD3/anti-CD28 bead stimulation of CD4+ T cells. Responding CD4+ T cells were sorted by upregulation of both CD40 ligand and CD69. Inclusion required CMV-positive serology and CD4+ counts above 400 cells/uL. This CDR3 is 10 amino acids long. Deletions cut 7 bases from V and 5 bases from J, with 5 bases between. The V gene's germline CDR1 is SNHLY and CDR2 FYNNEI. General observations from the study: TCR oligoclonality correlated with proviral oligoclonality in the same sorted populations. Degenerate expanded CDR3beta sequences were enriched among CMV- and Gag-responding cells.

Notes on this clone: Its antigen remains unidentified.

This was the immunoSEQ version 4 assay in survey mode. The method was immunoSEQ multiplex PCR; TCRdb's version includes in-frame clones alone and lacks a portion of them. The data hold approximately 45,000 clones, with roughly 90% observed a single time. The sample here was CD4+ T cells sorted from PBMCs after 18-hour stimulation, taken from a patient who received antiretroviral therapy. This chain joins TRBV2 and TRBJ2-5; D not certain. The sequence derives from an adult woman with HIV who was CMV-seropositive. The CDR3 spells CASKAETQYF. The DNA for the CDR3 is TGTGCCAGCAAGGCGGAGACCCAGTACTTC.